What follows is one T cell receptor (beta chain) and its context. This sample stems from a study of control samples from healthy donors and cancer patients. CDR3 length: 10 residues. Germline V gene lookup returns CDR1 SQVTM and CDR2 ANQGSEA. Germline trimming cut 7 bases from V and 5 bases from J; bases unmatched to any gene: 1. The table came from immunoSEQ multiplex PCR; TCRdb's copy has only in-frame clones and leaves some out. The sample lists some 120,000 clones, less than 90% occurring once. The TCR was taken from a man between 18 and 29 years old in good health. The chain combines TRBV29-1 with TRBJ1-1; TRBD1 matches 7 bases. The sample taken for sequencing was blood. CDR3 sequence (DNA): TGCAGCGGCAGGGGGACTGAAGCTTTCTTT. Amino acid sequence: CSGRGTEAFF.